This is a list of T cell receptor beta chains from one sample in a study of T cell responses to AZD1222 COVID-19 vaccine. Here immunoSEQ multiplex PCR was the method, and the copy in TCRdb shows in-frame clones only, minus some. The table includes 90,000 to 150,000 clones, roughly 84% detected once. This specimen was peripheral blood, taken on day 0 of AZD1222 vaccination. These receptors came from an adult in good health. Each CDR3 is given with its conserved first and last residue. A D gene is named only where the DNA matches it firmly. The listing skips clone size in some rows; elsewhere it reads once, few, many or a size class.

d_call: -
v_call: TRBV18
j_call: TRBJ1-1
clone_size: once
cdr3_nt: TGTGCCAGCTCACGCGACGGAAACACTGAAGCTTTCTTT
cdr3_aa: CASSRDGNTEAFF

d_call: -
v_call: TRBV11-2
j_call: TRBJ2-1
clone_size: -
cdr3_nt: TGTGCCAGCAGTATAAACGCACCCCTCCTATACAATGAGCAGTTCTTC
cdr3_aa: CASSINAPLLYNEQFF

d_call: -
v_call: TRBV6-2/TRBV6-3
j_call: TRBJ1-2
clone_size: -
cdr3_nt: TGTGCCAGCAGTCAGTCCGGGTATGGCTACACCTTC
cdr3_aa: CASSQSGYGYTF

d_call: -
v_call: TRBV7-9
j_call: TRBJ2-5
clone_size: -
cdr3_nt: TGTGCCAGCAGCTTAGTCGGAGAGGGCTTACGTGGGTACTTC
cdr3_aa: CASSLVGEGLRGYF

d_call: TRBD2
v_call: TRBV7-9
j_call: TRBJ2-1
clone_size: once
cdr3_nt: TGTGCCAGCAGCTTAGTAAGCGGGGGGTACAATGAGCAGTTCTTC
cdr3_aa: CASSLVSGGYNEQFF

d_call: -
v_call: TRBV7-9
j_call: TRBJ1-4
clone_size: -
cdr3_nt: TGTGCCAGCAGCTTAGCGGAGGAGATCCGACTGTTTTTT
cdr3_aa: CASSLAEEIRLFF

d_call: -
v_call: TRBV10-2
j_call: TRBJ2-1
clone_size: -
cdr3_nt: TGCGCCAGCGGGCGGGGCTCCTACAATGAGCAGTTCTTC
cdr3_aa: CASGRGSYNEQFF

d_call: -
v_call: TRBV9
j_call: TRBJ2-1
clone_size: -
cdr3_nt: TGTGCCAGCAGCCCGCGGGGCGGAACCTACAATGAGCAGTTCTTC
cdr3_aa: CASSPRGGTYNEQFF

d_call: TRBD1
v_call: TRBV4-1
j_call: TRBJ1-2
clone_size: -
cdr3_nt: TGCGCCAGCAGCCGTCGGACAGGGGAATATGGCTACACCTTC
cdr3_aa: CASSRRTGEYGYTF

d_call: -
v_call: TRBV7-9
j_call: TRBJ2-2
clone_size: -
cdr3_nt: TGTGCCAGCAGCCGGGGCGAGGCAGCAAACACCGGGGAGCTGTTTTTT
cdr3_aa: CASSRGEAANTGELFF

d_call: -
v_call: TRBV3-1/TRBV3-2
j_call: TRBJ1-1
clone_size: few
cdr3_nt: TGTGCCAGCAGCCAAGTACACCTTGGTGAAGCTTTCTTT
cdr3_aa: CASSQVHLGEAFF

d_call: -
v_call: TRBV12-2
j_call: TRBJ1-3
clone_size: -
cdr3_nt: TGTGCAAGTCGCTTGGGGAGTTGCAGGGGGTCTGGAAACACCATATATTTT
cdr3_aa: CASRLGSCRGSGNTIYF

d_call: -
v_call: TRBV6-1
j_call: TRBJ2-7
clone_size: -
cdr3_nt: TGTGCCAGCAGTGAAGCGACAGGCAGATCGGCCTACGAGCAGTACTTC
cdr3_aa: CASSEATGRSAYEQYF

d_call: -
v_call: TRBV6-5
j_call: TRBJ1-2
clone_size: -
cdr3_nt: TGTGCCAGCACCCCAACGGTTAACTATGGCTACACCTTC
cdr3_aa: CASTPTVNYGYTF

d_call: -
v_call: TRBV6-2/TRBV6-3
j_call: TRBJ2-2
clone_size: -
cdr3_nt: TGTGCCAGCAGTTATGCAGGGTCCGGGGAGCTGTTTTTT
cdr3_aa: CASSYAGSGELFF

d_call: TRBD2
v_call: TRBV10-2
j_call: TRBJ2-1
clone_size: -
cdr3_nt: TGCGCCAGCAGGGAGACTAGCGGGGGGGCCGTCGGGCAGTTCTTC
cdr3_aa: CASRETSGGAVGQFF

d_call: TRBD1
v_call: TRBV5-6
j_call: TRBJ1-2
clone_size: -
cdr3_nt: TGTGCCAGCAGCTCCACCGGGACAGTCATCTATGGCTACACCTTC
cdr3_aa: CASSSTGTVIYGYTF

d_call: TRBD2
v_call: TRBV4-2
j_call: TRBJ2-7
clone_size: -
cdr3_nt: TGTGCCAGCAGCCAAGGCTTAAGAAGCGGGGGGTTGGACGAGCAGTACTTC
cdr3_aa: CASSQGLRSGGLDEQYF

d_call: TRBD1
v_call: TRBV4-3
j_call: TRBJ1-1
clone_size: -
cdr3_nt: TGCGCCAGCAGCCACCACACAGGGGCCGATACTGAAGCTTTCTTT
cdr3_aa: CASSHHTGADTEAFF

d_call: TRBD1
v_call: TRBV30
j_call: TRBJ1-6
clone_size: -
cdr3_nt: TGTGCCTGGGCCGGGACAGGTGGATCACCCCTCCACTTT
cdr3_aa: CAWAGTGGSPLHF

d_call: -
v_call: TRBV2
j_call: TRBJ1-1
clone_size: once
cdr3_nt: TGTGCCAGCAATCGAGACCGATACACTGAAGCTTTCTTT
cdr3_aa: CASNRDRYTEAFF

d_call: -
v_call: TRBV3-1/TRBV3-2
j_call: TRBJ1-2
clone_size: -
cdr3_nt: TGTGCCAGCAGCCCAAGGGCCAACTATGGCTACACCTTC
cdr3_aa: CASSPRANYGYTF

d_call: -
v_call: TRBV6-5
j_call: TRBJ2-1
clone_size: few
cdr3_nt: TGTGCCAGCAGTTACGGAAGCGTCATCCGGGACAATGAGCAGTTCTTC
cdr3_aa: CASSYGSVIRDNEQFF

d_call: TRBD1
v_call: TRBV7-8
j_call: TRBJ2-2
clone_size: -
cdr3_nt: TGTGCCAGCAGCACTCCGGACAGGCACACCGGGGAGCTGTTTTTT
cdr3_aa: CASSTPDRHTGELFF

d_call: -
v_call: TRBV3-1/TRBV3-2
j_call: TRBJ1-1
clone_size: -
cdr3_nt: TGTGCCAGCAGCCAGGGGCTAGCCAAAACGAACACTGAAGCTTTCTTT
cdr3_aa: CASSQGLAKTNTEAFF

d_call: -
v_call: TRBV12-3/TRBV12-4
j_call: TRBJ2-3
clone_size: -
cdr3_nt: TGTGCCAGCAGTTTCACAGATACGCAGTATTTT
cdr3_aa: CASSFTDTQYF

d_call: -
v_call: TRBV5-4
j_call: TRBJ1-1
clone_size: -
cdr3_nt: TGTGCCAGCAGCTGGGGGGGCACTGAAGCTTTCTTT
cdr3_aa: CASSWGGTEAFF

d_call: -
v_call: TRBV30
j_call: TRBJ1-2
clone_size: -
cdr3_nt: TGTGCCTGGAGAGGGGGGGGTATGATCTATGGCTACACCTTC
cdr3_aa: CAWRGGGMIYGYTF

d_call: -
v_call: TRBV6-2/TRBV6-3
j_call: TRBJ2-7
clone_size: -
cdr3_nt: TGTGCCAGCAGTTCTGGCCCTAGTTTCTCCAACGAGCAGTACTTC
cdr3_aa: CASSSGPSFSNEQYF

d_call: -
v_call: TRBV9
j_call: TRBJ2-3
clone_size: -
cdr3_nt: TGTGCCAGCAGCGTGGGGGGCCTGGCAGATACGCAGTATTTT
cdr3_aa: CASSVGGLADTQYF

d_call: TRBD2
v_call: TRBV7-2
j_call: TRBJ2-7
clone_size: once
cdr3_nt: TGTGCCAGCGGTAGCGGGGGGTCCTCCTACGAGCAGTACTTC
cdr3_aa: CASGSGGSSYEQYF

d_call: -
v_call: TRBV4-1
j_call: TRBJ2-3
clone_size: -
cdr3_nt: TGCGCCAGCAGCCAAGGGGCGGGGAGCACAGATACGCAGTATTTT
cdr3_aa: CASSQGAGSTDTQYF

d_call: TRBD1
v_call: TRBV9
j_call: TRBJ1-2
clone_size: -
cdr3_nt: TGTGCCAGCAGCCCCCAGGACAGGGTAGGCTATGGCTACACCTTC
cdr3_aa: CASSPQDRVGYGYTF

d_call: -
v_call: TRBV30
j_call: TRBJ2-4
clone_size: -
cdr3_nt: TGTGCCTGGAGTGTAGGAGGGGCAAACATTCAGTACTTC
cdr3_aa: CAWSVGGANIQYF

d_call: TRBD1
v_call: TRBV10-3
j_call: TRBJ2-1
clone_size: -
cdr3_nt: TGTGCCATCAGTGAGTCAGGGGGACAGGGGATGTACAATGAGCAGTTCTTC
cdr3_aa: CAISESGGQGMYNEQFF

d_call: TRBD1
v_call: TRBV19
j_call: TRBJ2-5
clone_size: -
cdr3_nt: TGTGCCAGTAGTATCCCCCCGGACAGGGGGATAGAGACCCAGTACTTC
cdr3_aa: CASSIPPDRGIETQYF

d_call: -
v_call: TRBV29-1
j_call: TRBJ2-3
clone_size: -
cdr3_nt: TGCAGCGCGACGCCCGAGGGTACGCAGTATTTT
cdr3_aa: CSATPEGTQYF

d_call: -
v_call: TRBV6-2/TRBV6-3
j_call: TRBJ1-5
clone_size: -
cdr3_nt: TGTGCCAGCAGTTACTCAAATCGGGTCAACCAGCCCCAGCATTTT
cdr3_aa: CASSYSNRVNQPQHF

d_call: TRBD2
v_call: TRBV7-2
j_call: TRBJ2-5
clone_size: -
cdr3_nt: TGTGCCAGCAGCTTACAGAGCGGGGGAGGACAAGAGACCCAGTACTTC
cdr3_aa: CASSLQSGGGQETQYF

d_call: -
v_call: TRBV4-2
j_call: TRBJ2-3
clone_size: few
cdr3_nt: TGTGCCAGCAGCCAAGAGGTGGGAGTAAATACGCAGTATTTT
cdr3_aa: CASSQEVGVNTQYF

d_call: -
v_call: TRBV6-2/TRBV6-3
j_call: TRBJ1-1
clone_size: -
cdr3_nt: TGTGCCAGCAGTTACCTGGATTGGCTCACTGAAGCTTTCTTT
cdr3_aa: CASSYLDWLTEAFF

d_call: -
v_call: TRBV6-5
j_call: TRBJ1-2
clone_size: -
cdr3_nt: TGTGCCAGCAGTTACGCAGGCCTCGGAGATGGCTACACCTTC
cdr3_aa: CASSYAGLGDGYTF